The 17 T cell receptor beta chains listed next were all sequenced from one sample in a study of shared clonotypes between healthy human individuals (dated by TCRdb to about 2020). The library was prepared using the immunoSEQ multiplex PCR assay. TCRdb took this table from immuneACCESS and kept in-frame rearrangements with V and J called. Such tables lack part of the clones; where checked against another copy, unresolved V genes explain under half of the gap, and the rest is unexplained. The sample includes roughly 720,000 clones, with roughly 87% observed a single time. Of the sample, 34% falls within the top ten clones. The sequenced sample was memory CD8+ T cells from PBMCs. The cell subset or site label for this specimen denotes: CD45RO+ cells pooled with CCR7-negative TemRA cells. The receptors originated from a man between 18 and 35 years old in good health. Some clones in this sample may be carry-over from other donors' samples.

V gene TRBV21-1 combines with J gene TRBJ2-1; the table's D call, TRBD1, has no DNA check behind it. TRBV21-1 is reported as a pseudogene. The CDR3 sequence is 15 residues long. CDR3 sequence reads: CASSTRDRHYNEQFF. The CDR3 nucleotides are TGTGCCAGCAGCACCCGGGACAGACATTACAATGAGCAGTTCTTC.

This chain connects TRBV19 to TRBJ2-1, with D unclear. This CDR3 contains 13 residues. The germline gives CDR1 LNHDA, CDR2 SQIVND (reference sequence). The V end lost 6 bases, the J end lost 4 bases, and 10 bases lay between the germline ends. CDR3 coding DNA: TGTGCCAGTAGAGAGGCAGGATACAATGAGCAGTTCTTC. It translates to CASREAGYNEQFF. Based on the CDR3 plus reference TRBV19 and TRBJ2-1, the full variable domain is DGGITQSPKYLFRKEGQNVTLSCEQNLNHDAMYWYRQDPGQGLRLIYYSQIVNDFQKGDIAEGYSVSREKKESFPLTVTSAQKNPTAFYLCASREAGYNEQFFGPGTRLTVL.

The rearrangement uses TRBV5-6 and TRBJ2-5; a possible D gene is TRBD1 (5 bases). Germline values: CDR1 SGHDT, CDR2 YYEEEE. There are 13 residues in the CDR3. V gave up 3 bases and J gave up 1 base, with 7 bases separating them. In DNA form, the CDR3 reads TGTGCCAGCAGCTCGACAGCCCAAGAGACCCAGTACTTC. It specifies CASSSTAQETQYF. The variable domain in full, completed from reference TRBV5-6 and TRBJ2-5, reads DAGVTQSPTHLIKTRGQQVTLRCSPKSGHDTVSWYQQALGQGPQFIFQYYEEEERQRGNFPDRFSGHQFPNYSSELNVNALLLGDSALYLCASSSTAQETQYFGPGTRLLVL.

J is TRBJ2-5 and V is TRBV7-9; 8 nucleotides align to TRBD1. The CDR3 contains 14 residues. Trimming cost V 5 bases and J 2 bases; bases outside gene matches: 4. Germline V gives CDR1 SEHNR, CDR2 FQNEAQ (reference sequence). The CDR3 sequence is CASSTYRGQETQYF. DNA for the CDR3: TGTGCCAGCAGCACATACAGGGGGCAAGAGACCCAGTACTTC.

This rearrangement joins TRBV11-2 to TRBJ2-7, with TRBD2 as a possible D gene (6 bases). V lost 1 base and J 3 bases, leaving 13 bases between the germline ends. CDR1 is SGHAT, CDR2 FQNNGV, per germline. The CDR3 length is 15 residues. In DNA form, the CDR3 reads TGTGCCAGCAGCTTAGTTTACGGGAGTGACTACGAGCAGTACTTC. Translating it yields CASSLVYGSDYEQYF.

CDR3 amino acids: CASSETVREAYNEQFF. As DNA, the CDR3 is TGTGCCAGCAGTGAAACGGTCAGGGAAGCCTACAATGAGCAGTTCTTC. The chain carries TRBV2 and TRBJ2-1; D is perhaps TRBD1 (5 bases). V lost 2 bases, J lost 2 bases, and 13 bases lay in between. The germline V gene has CDR1 SNHLY and CDR2 FYNNEI. This CDR3 has 16 amino acids.

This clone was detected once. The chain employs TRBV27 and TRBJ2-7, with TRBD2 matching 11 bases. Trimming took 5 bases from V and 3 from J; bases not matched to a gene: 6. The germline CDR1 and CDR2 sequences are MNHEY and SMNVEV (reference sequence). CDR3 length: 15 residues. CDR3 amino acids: CASSLAGGWVYEQYF. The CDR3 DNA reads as TGTGCCAGCAGTCTAGCGGGAGGATGGGTCTACGAGCAGTACTTC.

The CDR3 sequence is CASSPGGISGNTIYF. DNA for the CDR3: TGTGCCAGCAGCCCAGGGGGGATCTCTGGAAACACCATATATTTT. The genes are TRBV9 and TRBJ1-3, with 7 nucleotides matching TRBD1. The CDR3 has 15 residues. V shed 4 bases, J shed 0 bases, and the junction held 4 bases outside the gene matches. Germline V lookup: CDR1 SGDLS, CDR2 YYNGEE. The full variable domain, its missing parts supplied by reference TRBV9 and TRBJ1-3, is DSGVTQTPKHLITATGQRVTLRCSPRSGDLSVYWYQQSLDQGLQFLIQYYNGEERAKGNILERFSAQQFPDLHSELNLSSLELGDSALYFCASSPGGISGNTIYFGEGSWLTVV.

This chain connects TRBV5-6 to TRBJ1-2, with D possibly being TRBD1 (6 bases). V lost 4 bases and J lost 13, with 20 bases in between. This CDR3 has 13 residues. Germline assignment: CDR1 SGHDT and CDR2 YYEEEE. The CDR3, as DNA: TGTGCCAGCAGCCCGACAGGAGGTATGAGTCCCACCTTC. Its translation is CASSPTGGMSPTF.

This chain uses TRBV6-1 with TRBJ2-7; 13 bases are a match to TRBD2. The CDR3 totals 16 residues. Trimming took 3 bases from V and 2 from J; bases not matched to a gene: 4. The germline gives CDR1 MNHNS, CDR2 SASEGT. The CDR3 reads CASSEGLAGNTYEQYF. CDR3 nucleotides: TGTGCCAGCAGTGAGGGACTAGCGGGAAACACCTACGAGCAGTACTTC.

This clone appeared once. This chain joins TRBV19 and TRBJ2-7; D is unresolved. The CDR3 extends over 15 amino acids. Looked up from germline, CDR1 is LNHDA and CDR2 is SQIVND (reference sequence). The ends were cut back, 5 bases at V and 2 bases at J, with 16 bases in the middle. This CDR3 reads CASSPKSGLPYEQYF. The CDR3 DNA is TGTGCCAGTAGTCCCAAATCCGGTTTGCCCTACGAGCAGTACTTC.

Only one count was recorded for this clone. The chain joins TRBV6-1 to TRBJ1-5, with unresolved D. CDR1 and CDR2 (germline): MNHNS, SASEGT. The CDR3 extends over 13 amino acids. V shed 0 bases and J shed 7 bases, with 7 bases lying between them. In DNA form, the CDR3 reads TGTGCCAGCAGTGAAGCGTCTTGGCAGCCCCAGCATTTT. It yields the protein CASSEASWQPQHF.

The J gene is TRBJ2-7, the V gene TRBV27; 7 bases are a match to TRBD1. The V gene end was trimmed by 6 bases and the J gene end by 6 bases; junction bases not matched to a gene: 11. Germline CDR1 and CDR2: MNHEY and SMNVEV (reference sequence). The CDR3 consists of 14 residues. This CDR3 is CASRVGGSLVEQYF. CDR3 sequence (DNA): TGTGCCAGCAGGGTAGGGGGCTCCTTGGTCGAGCAGTACTTC.

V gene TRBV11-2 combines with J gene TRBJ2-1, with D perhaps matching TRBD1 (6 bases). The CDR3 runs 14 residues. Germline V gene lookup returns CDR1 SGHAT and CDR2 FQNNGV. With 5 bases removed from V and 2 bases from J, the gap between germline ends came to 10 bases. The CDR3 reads CASSQQGAYNEQFF. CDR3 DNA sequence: TGTGCCAGCAGCCAACAGGGTGCCTACAATGAGCAGTTCTTC.

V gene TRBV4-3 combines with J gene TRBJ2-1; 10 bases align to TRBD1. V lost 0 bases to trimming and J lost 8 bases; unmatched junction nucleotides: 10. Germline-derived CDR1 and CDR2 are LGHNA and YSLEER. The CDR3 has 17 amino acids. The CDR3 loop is CASSQDIDRGLLHEQFF. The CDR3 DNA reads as TGCGCCAGCAGCCAAGACATCGACAGGGGGCTTTTGCATGAGCAGTTCTTC.

The CDR3 region is CASSLEDNTEAFF. CDR3 coding DNA: TGTGCCAGCAGTTTGGAAGATAACACTGAAGCTTTCTTT. The rearrangement joins TRBV27 to TRBJ1-1; D gene unclear. V lost 3 bases and J 2 bases, leaving 7 bases between the germline ends. This CDR3 is 13 amino acids long. Germline loops: CDR1 MNHEY, CDR2 SMNVEV (reference sequence).

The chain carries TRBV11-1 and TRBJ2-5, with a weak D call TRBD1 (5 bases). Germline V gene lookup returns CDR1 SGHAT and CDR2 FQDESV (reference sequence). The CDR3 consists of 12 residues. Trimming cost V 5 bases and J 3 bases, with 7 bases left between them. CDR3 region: CASSVGEETQYF. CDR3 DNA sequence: TGTGCCAGCAGCGTAGGGGAAGAGACCCAGTACTTC. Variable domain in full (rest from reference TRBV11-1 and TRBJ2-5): EAEVAQSPRYKITEKSQAVAFWCDPISGHATLYWYRQILGQGPELLVQFQDESVVDDSQLPKDRFSAERLKGVDSTLKIQPAELGDSAMYLCASSVGEETQYFGPGTRLLVL.